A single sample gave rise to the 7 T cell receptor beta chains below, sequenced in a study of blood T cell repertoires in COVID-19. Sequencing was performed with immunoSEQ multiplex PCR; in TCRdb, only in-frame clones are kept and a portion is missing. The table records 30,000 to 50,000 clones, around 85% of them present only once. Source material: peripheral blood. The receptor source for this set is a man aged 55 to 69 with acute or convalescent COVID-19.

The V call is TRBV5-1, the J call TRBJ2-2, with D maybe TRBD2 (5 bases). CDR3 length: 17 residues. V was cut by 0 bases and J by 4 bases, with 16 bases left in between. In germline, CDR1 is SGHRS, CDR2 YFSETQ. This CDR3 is CASSLEVGVRATGELFF. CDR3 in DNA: TGCGCCAGCAGCTTGGAGGTCGGGGTCCGGGCCACCGGGGAGCTGTTTTTT.

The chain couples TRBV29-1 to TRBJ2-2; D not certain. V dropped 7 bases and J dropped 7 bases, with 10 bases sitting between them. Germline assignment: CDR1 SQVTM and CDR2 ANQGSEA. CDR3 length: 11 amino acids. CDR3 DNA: TGCAGCGGAGGATCTGTCGGGGAGCTGTTTTTT. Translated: CSGGSVGELFF.

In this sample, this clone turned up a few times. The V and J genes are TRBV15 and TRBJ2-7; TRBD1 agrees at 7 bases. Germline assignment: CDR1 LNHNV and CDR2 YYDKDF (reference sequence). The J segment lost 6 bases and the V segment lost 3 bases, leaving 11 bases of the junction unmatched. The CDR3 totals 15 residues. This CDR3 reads CATSSDPNPGGEQYF. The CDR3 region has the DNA TGTGCCACCAGCAGCGACCCTAACCCAGGGGGCGAGCAGTACTTC.

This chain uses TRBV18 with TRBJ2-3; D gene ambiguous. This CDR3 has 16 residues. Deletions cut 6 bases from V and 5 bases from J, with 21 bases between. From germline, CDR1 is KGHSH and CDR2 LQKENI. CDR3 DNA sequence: TGTGCCAGCTCCCCTATATCGTTTGGTTTTGGAGATACGCAGTATTTT. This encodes CASSPISFGFGDTQYF.

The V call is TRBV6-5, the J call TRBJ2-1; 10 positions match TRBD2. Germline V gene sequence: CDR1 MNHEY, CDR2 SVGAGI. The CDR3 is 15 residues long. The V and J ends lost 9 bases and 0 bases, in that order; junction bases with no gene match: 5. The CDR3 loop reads CASGTSASSYNEQFF. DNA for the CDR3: TGTGCCAGTGGGACTAGCGCTAGCTCCTACAATGAGCAGTTCTTC.

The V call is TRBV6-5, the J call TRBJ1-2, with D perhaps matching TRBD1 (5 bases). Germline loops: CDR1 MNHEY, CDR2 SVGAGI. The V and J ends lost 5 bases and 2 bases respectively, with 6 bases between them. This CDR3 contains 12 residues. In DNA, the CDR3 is TGTGCCAGCAGTAGACAGAACTATGGCTACACCTTC. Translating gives CASSRQNYGYTF.

The CDR3 DNA reads as TGTGCCATCAGTGAGGACAGGGGGTCAACTAATGAAAAACTGTTTTTT. It yields the protein CAISEDRGSTNEKLFF. V gene TRBV10-3 combines with J gene TRBJ1-4; 9 nucleotides match TRBD1. V dropped 2 bases and J dropped 0; count of bases not matched to a gene: 1. Germline V gene lookup returns CDR1 ENHRY and CDR2 SYGVKD. This CDR3 region has 16 residues.